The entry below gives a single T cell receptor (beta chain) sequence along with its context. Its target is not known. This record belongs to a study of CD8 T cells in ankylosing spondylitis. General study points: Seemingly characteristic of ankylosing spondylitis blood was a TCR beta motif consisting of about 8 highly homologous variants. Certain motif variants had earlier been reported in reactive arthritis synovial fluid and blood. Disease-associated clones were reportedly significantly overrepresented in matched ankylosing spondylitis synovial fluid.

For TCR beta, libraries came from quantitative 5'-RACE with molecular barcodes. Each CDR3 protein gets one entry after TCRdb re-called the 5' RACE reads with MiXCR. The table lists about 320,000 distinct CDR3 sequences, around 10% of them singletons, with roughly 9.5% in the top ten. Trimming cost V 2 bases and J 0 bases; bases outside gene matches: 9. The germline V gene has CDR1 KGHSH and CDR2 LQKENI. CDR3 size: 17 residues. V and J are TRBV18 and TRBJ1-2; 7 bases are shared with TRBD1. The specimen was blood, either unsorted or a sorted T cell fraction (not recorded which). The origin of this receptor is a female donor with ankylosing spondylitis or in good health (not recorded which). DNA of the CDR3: TGTGCCAGCTCACCATCGACAGGGCCCACCTCTAACTATGGCTACACCTTC. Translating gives CASSPSTGPTSNYGYTF.